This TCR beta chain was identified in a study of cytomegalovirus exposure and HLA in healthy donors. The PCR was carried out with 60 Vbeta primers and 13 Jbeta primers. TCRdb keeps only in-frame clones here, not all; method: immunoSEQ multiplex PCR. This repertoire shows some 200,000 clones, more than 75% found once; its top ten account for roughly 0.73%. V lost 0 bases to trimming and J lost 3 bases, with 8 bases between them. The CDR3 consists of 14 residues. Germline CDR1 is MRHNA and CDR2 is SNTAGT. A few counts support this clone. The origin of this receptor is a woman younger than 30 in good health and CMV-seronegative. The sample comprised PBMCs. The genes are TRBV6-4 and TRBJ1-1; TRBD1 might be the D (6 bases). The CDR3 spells CASSDSAGDTEAFF. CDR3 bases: TGTGCCAGCAGTGACTCGGCAGGGGACACTGAAGCTTTCTTT.